One and the same sample provided the 12 T cell receptor beta chains below, sequenced in a study of blood T cell repertoires in COVID-19 (TCRdb year 2020). The library came from the immunoSEQ multiplex PCR assay. Drawn from immuneACCESS, this table holds only the in-frame rearrangements with V and J called that TCRdb kept. Clones are partly lost; checked studies trace under half to an unresolved V gene and leave the rest unexplained. The sample table shows 110,000 to 150,000 clones, and around 88% are seen once. The ten largest make up around 3% of the sample. The sequencing input was peripheral blood. These receptors were taken from a man aged 55 to 70 with active or convalescent COVID-19.

The chain uses TRBV28 and TRBJ1-1; TRBD1 aligns across 7 bases. This CDR3 is built from 16 residues. Germline V gene sequence: CDR1 MDHEN, CDR2 SYDVKM. V was clipped by 4 bases and J by 3 bases; unmatched bases: 11. For the CDR3, the DNA is TGTGCCAGCAGTTGGAATCCGGGACAGCGGGACACTGAAGCTTTCTTT. This codes for CASSWNPGQRDTEAFF.

The J gene is TRBJ2-1, the V gene TRBV4-3; possibly TRBD2 for D (6 bases). Germline V lookup: CDR1 LGHNA, CDR2 YSLEER. Trimming took 0 bases from V and 8 from J, leaving 14 bases between them. The length of the CDR3 is 15 residues. CDR3 DNA: TGCGCCAGCAGCCAAGAAAACCGCGGGAAGGATGAGCAGTTCTTC. Translation: CASSQENRGKDEQFF.

This clone was picked up a small number of times. V and J are TRBV6-2 or TRBV6-3 and TRBJ2-1; 14 bases map to TRBD2. The CDR3 sequence is 19 residues long. Germline values: CDR1 MNHEY, CDR2 SVGEGT. The V gene end was trimmed by 2 bases and the J gene end by 5 bases; junction bases not matched to a gene: 11. The DNA of the CDR3 is TGTGCCAGCAGTTACCTTGGACTGACTAGCGGGAGGGGTAACAATGAGCAGTTCTTC. Translation: CASSYLGLTSGRGNNEQFF.

V is TRBV5-1 and J is TRBJ1-4; D is uncertain. Trimming removed 0 bases at V and 1 base at J, with 7 bases between. Germline V CDR1 and CDR2: SGHRS, YFSETQ. This CDR3 region has 15 residues. The CDR3 DNA reads as TGCGCCAGCAGCTTGGCCGGAGAAACTAATGAAAAACTGTTTTTT. It specifies CASSLAGETNEKLFF.

The chain joins TRBV7-9 to TRBJ1-4; TRBD1 is a possible D gene (6 bases). V was pared by 1 base and J by 2 bases, with 11 bases between. The CDR3 spans 16 residues. Germline assignment: CDR1 SEHNR and CDR2 FQNEAQ (reference sequence). As DNA, the CDR3 is TGTGCCAGCAGCTTAGTGGGGGCCGGTACTAATGAAAAACTGTTTTTT. This translates into CASSLVGAGTNEKLFF.

In nucleotides, the CDR3 is TGTGCCAGCAGCGTAACCTCGGCGGCCCTAATCTACGAGCAGTACTTC. Protein: CASSVTSAALIYEQYF. The V gene is TRBV9, the J gene TRBJ2-7; D gene ambiguous. The germline V and J ends were trimmed by 1 base and 3 bases, with 17 bases remaining between them. The CDR3 has 16 residues. The germline V gene encodes CDR1 SGDLS and CDR2 YYNGEE.

Only a few counts were recorded for this clone. CDR3 residues: CASSMRQASSYNSPLHF. CDR3 in DNA: TGTGCCAGCAGCATGAGACAGGCGAGCTCCTATAATTCACCCCTCCACTTT. The chain recombines TRBV13 with TRBJ1-6; D is possibly TRBD1 (6 bases). The CDR3 consists of 17 residues. CDR1 is PRHDT and CDR2 is FYEKMQ in the germline V gene (reference sequence). Trimming took 5 bases from V and 0 from J, leaving 14 bases between them.

In this sample, this clone turned up once. The chain combines TRBV7-9 with TRBJ2-7, with a possible D match to TRBD2 (5 bases). Germline CDR1 SEHNR, CDR2 FQNEAQ (reference sequence). The CDR3 sequence is 16 residues long. The V and J ends lost 2 bases and 2 bases respectively, with 16 bases between them. The CDR3 sequence is CASSLIRGLPPYEQYF. As DNA, the CDR3 is TGTGCCAGCAGCTTAATTAGAGGGCTTCCCCCCTACGAGCAGTACTTC.

The chain is built from TRBV7-2 and TRBJ2-7; unclear D gene. The V gene's germline CDR1 is SGHTA and CDR2 FQGNSA. Trimming removed 4 bases from V and 3 bases from J, with 10 bases in between. The CDR3 spans 13 residues. The chain's CDR3 is CASSSPPGYEQYF. Written as DNA, the CDR3 is TGTGCCAGCAGCTCCCCCCCCGGCTACGAGCAGTACTTC.

A note on this clone: Here the CDR3 omits its conserved ending phenylalanine or tryptophan, so a read error is the likely source. The DNA is omitted, as the CDR3 cannot be located on it reliably, and the CDR3 follows TCRdb's listing. The rearrangement links TRBV19 to TRBJ2-7; the DNA was not compared with TRBD1, the D call given in the table. Germline V gene sequence: CDR1 LNHDA, CDR2 SQIVND (reference sequence). Both ends counted, the CDR3 spans 9 residues. CDR3 protein: CASTQDSLL.

The gene calls are TRBV24-1 and TRBJ1-4, with D maybe TRBD1 (5 bases). V was clipped by 7 bases and J by 0 bases, with 17 bases between them. Germline V gene data show CDR1 as KGHDR and CDR2 as SFDVKD. This CDR3 comprises 17 residues. As DNA, the CDR3 is TGTGCCACCAGAAATACGCAGGACAATCCAACTAATGAAAAACTGTTTTTT. It translates to CATRNTQDNPTNEKLFF.

This clone was seen once. The genes are TRBV30 and TRBJ1-4; 10 bases line up with TRBD1. The germline V gene has CDR1 GTSNPN and CDR2 SVGIG (reference sequence). The J segment lost 1 base and the V segment lost 0 bases, leaving 14 bases of the junction unmatched. This CDR3 contains 20 residues. CDR3 sequence reads: CAWSVGTGTGEFGTNEKLFF. CDR3 bases: TGTGCCTGGAGTGTCGGGACCGGGACAGGGGAGTTTGGAACTAATGAAAAACTGTTTTTT.